A single sample gave rise to the 19 T cell receptor beta chains below, sequenced in a study of T-cell reconstitution after alpha-beta-depleted transplantation in children. Unique molecular identifiers were incorporated during preparation of the TCRbeta library. TCRdb re-derived calls from the PCR reads in MiXCR, one entry per CDR3 protein. Of hundreds of thousands of distinct CDR3 sequences listed, more than 15% are singletons. The sample in question was PBMCs, mostly from graft donor cells, obtained 360 days after TCRalphabeta/CD19-depleted stem cell transplant. These receptors originate from a male patient aged 2-9 years who had a stem cell transplant for acute lymphoblastic leukemia, so the T cells may come from the graft donor.

This clonotype showed up just a few times. CDR3: CASSWGETEAFF. DNA for the CDR3: TGTGCCAGCAGTTGGGGGGAAACTGAAGCTTTCTTT. The chain employs TRBV12-3 or TRBV12-4 and TRBJ1-1; TRBD1 is a possible D gene (5 bases). The V end lost 4 bases, the J end lost 5 bases, and 8 bases lay between the germline ends. The CDR3 contains 12 residues.

The rearrangement uses TRBV12-3 or TRBV12-4 and TRBJ1-5; 9 positions match TRBD1. This CDR3 is built from 16 residues. J lost 2 bases, V lost 7 bases, and 9 bases had no gene match. CDR3 nucleotides: TGTGCCAGCAAGGGAAGGACAGGGGATGGCAATCAGCCCCAGCATTTT. This sequence encodes CASKGRTGDGNQPQHF.

This clonotype was picked up many times. This chain links TRBV12-3 or TRBV12-4 with TRBJ2-6; 9 nucleotides align to TRBD1. This CDR3 region has 17 residues. Losses at the gene ends were 5 bases for V and 0 bases for J; bases not matched to a gene: 5. DNA for the CDR3: TGTGCCAGCAGTCGGACAGGGGCCTTCTCTGGGGCCAACGTCCTGACTTTC. It translates to CASSRTGAFSGANVLTF.

The genes are TRBV7-9 and TRBJ2-7; a weak D match, TRBD1 (6 bases). V was clipped by 6 bases and J by 2 bases, with 11 bases between them. The CDR3 has 13 amino acids. The germline V gene encodes CDR1 SEHNR and CDR2 FQNEAQ (reference sequence). Here the CDR3 reads CASRPGETYEQYF. The CDR3 DNA sequence: TGTGCCAGCAGGCCAGGGGAAACCTACGAGCAGTACTTC.

This sequence joins TRBV11-2 and TRBJ2-5; a weak D match, TRBD1 (6 bases). Looked up from germline, CDR1 is SGHAT and CDR2 is FQNNGV. This CDR3 is built from 17 residues. With 3 bases removed from V and 2 bases from J, the gap between germline ends came to 19 bases. The CDR3 region has the DNA TGTGCCAGCAGCTTGGGGAAGCGGACAGTCCCGCAAGAGACCCAGTACTTC. As protein: CASSLGKRTVPQETQYF.

A few counts support this clonotype. The chain has TRBV2 and TRBJ2-1; D uncertain. CDR3 length: 14 amino acids. Germline V gene lookup returns CDR1 SNHLY and CDR2 FYNNEI. The V end lost 10 bases, the J end lost 6 bases, and 19 bases lay between the germline ends. CDR3 bases: TGTGCCACCGAAAAATACCCCAGAGCCAATGAGCAGTTCTTC. It specifies CATEKYPRANEQFF.

The chain joins TRBV10-2 to TRBJ2-1, with 7 positions matching TRBD1. The CDR3 length is 14 residues. Germline-derived CDR1 and CDR2 are WSHSY and SAAADI. The J segment lost 4 bases and the V segment lost 5 bases, leaving 5 bases of the junction unmatched. CDR3 nucleotide sequence: TGCGCCAGCAGTCAGGACAGGACTTACAATGAGCAGTTCTTC. This sequence encodes CASSQDRTYNEQFF.

This clonotype came up a few times. The chain has TRBV29-1 and TRBJ2-4; possible D gene TRBD1, 6 bases. The CDR3 covers 15 residues. V dropped 4 bases and J dropped 0 bases, with 13 bases sitting between them. Germline values: CDR1 SQVTM, CDR2 ANQGSEA. The CDR3 bases are TGCAGCGTTGTAGGCCAGGGGATAGCCAAAAACATTCAGTACTTC. Amino acid sequence: CSVVGQGIAKNIQYF.

The chain links TRBV18 to TRBJ1-5; 8 bases agree with TRBD1. V gave up 8 bases and J gave up 4 bases; unmatched junction bases: 7. Germline CDR1 and CDR2: KGHSH and LQKENI. The CDR3 sequence is 14 residues long. The CDR3 coding sequence is TGTGCCAGCGGACAGGGAGGATTTAATCAGCCCCAGCATTTT. Amino acid sequence: CASGQGGFNQPQHF.

This clonotype was recorded a few times. The chain joins TRBV20-1 to TRBJ2-3; the D gene is possibly TRBD2 (6 bases). The CDR3 length is 12 residues. The V and J ends lost 6 bases and 4 bases respectively, with 11 bases between them. Germline CDR1 and CDR2: DFQATT and SNEGSKA (reference sequence). The CDR3 protein is CSAFLASDTQYF. CDR3 coding DNA: TGCAGTGCGTTTCTAGCGTCAGATACGCAGTATTTT.

The gene calls are TRBV12-3 or TRBV12-4 and TRBJ2-1, with TRBD1 identical over 8 bases. The ends lost 8 bases at V and 4 bases at J; junction bases unmatched: 7. CDR3 size: 14 residues. The CDR3 spells CASGYRDRYNEQFF. The CDR3 nucleotides are TGTGCCAGCGGGTACCGGGACAGGTACAATGAGCAGTTCTTC.

This clonotype was found many times. The rearrangement uses TRBV11-3 and TRBJ2-1; TRBD2 agrees at 8 bases. The CDR3 contains 13 residues. Germline CDR1 SGHNT, CDR2 YENEEA. V lost 0 bases to trimming and J lost 9 bases; unmatched junction nucleotides: 1. The CDR3 is CASSLEAGVEQFF. The CDR3 DNA reads as TGTGCCAGCAGCTTAGAAGCGGGAGTTGAGCAGTTCTTC.

The genes are TRBV10-3 and TRBJ1-4, with a weak D call TRBD1 (6 bases). Between the trimmed V and J ends, which lost 3 bases and 5 bases, there was a span of 10 bases. Per the germline V gene, CDR1 is ENHRY and CDR2 is SYGVKD. The CDR3 is 14 amino acids. The CDR3 sequence is CAISDRGPNEKLFF. The CDR3 nucleotides read TGTGCCATCAGTGACAGGGGCCCGAATGAAAAACTGTTTTTT.

This clonotype turned up a few times. As DNA, the CDR3 is TGTGCCAGTAGTACTGACACAGATACGCAGTATTTT. Protein product: CASSTDTDTQYF. The chain joins TRBV19 to TRBJ2-3, with unresolved D. The CDR3 consists of 12 residues. Germline V gene data show CDR1 as LNHDA and CDR2 as SQIVND (reference sequence). V dropped 4 bases and J dropped 2 bases, with 4 bases sitting between them. The whole variable domain, remainder taken from reference TRBV19 and TRBJ2-3, is DGGITQSPKYLFRKEGQNVTLSCEQNLNHDAMYWYRQDPGQGLRLIYYSQIVNDFQKGDIAEGYSVSREKKESFPLTVTSAQKNPTAFYLCASSTDTDTQYFGPGTRLTVL.

The chain uses TRBV4-1 and TRBJ2-2; 7 nucleotides match TRBD2. CDR1 MGHRA and CDR2 YSYEKL come from the germline V gene. This CDR3 comprises 17 residues. V trimming: 0 bases; J trimming: 5 bases; junction bases outside the gene matches: 9. The CDR3 region has the DNA TGCGCCAGCAGCCAAGAAAGTGCGGGGGATGGGACCGGGGAGCTGTTTTTT. Its protein product is CASSQESAGDGTGELFF.

The chain links TRBV5-1 to TRBJ2-7, with TRBD1 identical over 7 bases. The germline CDR1 and CDR2 sequences are SGHRS and YFSETQ. The V segment lost 3 bases and the J segment 3 bases; nucleotides outside the gene matches: 6. The CDR3 runs 14 residues. Written as DNA, the CDR3 is TGCGCCAGCAGCTCCGGGACAGTCTTCTACGAGCAGTACTTC. It codes for CASSSGTVFYEQYF.

V and J are TRBV10-3 and TRBJ1-1; D ambiguous. With 0 bases removed from V and 5 bases from J, the gap between germline ends came to 10 bases. There are 14 residues in the CDR3. Germline CDR1 ENHRY, CDR2 SYGVKD. CDR3 coding DNA: TGTGCCATCAGTGAGTCACTTGCGGGGACTGAAGCTTTCTTT. Translating gives CAISESLAGTEAFF.

This clonotype was recorded a few times. J is TRBJ1-5 and V is TRBV15; possibly TRBD1 for D (6 bases). The CDR3 is 16 residues long. The germline gives CDR1 LNHNV, CDR2 YYDKDF (reference sequence). V was trimmed by 8 bases and J by 3 bases, leaving 20 bases between them. The CDR3 here is CATGSGTLSPNQPQHF. The CDR3 DNA sequence: TGTGCCACCGGGTCCGGGACATTGTCTCCCAATCAGCCCCAGCATTTT.

The chain joins TRBV5-1 to TRBJ2-3, with D uncertain. The CDR3 has 14 amino acids. Trimming removed 0 bases from V and 0 bases from J, with 5 bases in between. Germline CDR1 and CDR2: SGHRS and YFSETQ. CDR3 in amino acids: CASSLDPSTDTQYF. CDR3 sequence (DNA): TGCGCCAGCAGCTTGGACCCGAGCACAGATACGCAGTATTTT.